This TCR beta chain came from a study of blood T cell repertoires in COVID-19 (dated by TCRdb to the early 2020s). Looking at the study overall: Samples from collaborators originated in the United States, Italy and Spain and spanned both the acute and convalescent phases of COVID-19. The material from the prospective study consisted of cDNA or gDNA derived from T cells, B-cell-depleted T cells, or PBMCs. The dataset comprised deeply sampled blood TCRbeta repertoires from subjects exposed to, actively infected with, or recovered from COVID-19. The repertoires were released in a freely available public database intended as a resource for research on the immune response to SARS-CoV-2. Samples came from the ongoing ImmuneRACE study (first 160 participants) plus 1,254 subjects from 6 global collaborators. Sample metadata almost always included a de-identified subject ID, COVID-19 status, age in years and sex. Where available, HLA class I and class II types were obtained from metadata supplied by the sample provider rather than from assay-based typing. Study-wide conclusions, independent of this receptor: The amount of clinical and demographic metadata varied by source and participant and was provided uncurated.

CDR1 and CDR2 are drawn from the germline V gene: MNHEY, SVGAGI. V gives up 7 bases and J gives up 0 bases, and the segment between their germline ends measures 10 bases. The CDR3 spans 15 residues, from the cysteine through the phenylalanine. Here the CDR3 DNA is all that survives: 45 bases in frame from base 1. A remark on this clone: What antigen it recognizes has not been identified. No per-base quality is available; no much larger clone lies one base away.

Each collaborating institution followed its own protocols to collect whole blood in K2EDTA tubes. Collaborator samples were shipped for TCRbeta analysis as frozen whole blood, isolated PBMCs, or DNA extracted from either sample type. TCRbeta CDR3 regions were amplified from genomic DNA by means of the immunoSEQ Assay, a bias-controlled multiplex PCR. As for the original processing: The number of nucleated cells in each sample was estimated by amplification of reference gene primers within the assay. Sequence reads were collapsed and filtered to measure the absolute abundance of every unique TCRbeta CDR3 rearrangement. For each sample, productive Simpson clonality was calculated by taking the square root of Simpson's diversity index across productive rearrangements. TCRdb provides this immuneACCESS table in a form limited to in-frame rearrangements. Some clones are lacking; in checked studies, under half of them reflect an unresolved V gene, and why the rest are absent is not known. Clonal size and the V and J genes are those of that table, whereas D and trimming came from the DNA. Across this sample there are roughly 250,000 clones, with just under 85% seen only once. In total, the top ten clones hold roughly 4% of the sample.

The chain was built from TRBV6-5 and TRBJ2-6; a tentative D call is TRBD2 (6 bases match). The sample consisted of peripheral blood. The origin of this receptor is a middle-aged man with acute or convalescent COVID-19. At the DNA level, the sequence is TGTGCCAGCAACGTCGGGAGCTCTGGGGCCAACGTCCTGACTTTC. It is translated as CASNVGSSGANVLTF.